This passage covers 27 T cell receptor beta chains from one sample sequenced in a study of CXCR3-negative and CXCR3-positive naive CD8 T cells. Study-wide results and limits: CXCR3-positive naive cells carried more hydrophobic TRB CDR3s than CXCR3-negative naive cells did.

The antigens for these receptors are not known. The TRB cDNA libraries were prepared by 5' RACE with UMI labels. For each CDR3 protein, TCRdb gives one entry from its re-call of the 5' RACE reads, without DNA. The sample has approximately 90,000 distinct CDR3 sequences, and its top ten clones hold roughly 0.48%. The sequenced sample consisted of naive CXCR3+ CD8+ T cells from blood. Sample subset: CD45RO-CCR7+CD27+CD95- naive CD8+ T cells expressing CXCR3 (TNR3+). All receptors derive from a human donor in good health. Some clones in this sample may be carry-over from other donors' samples.

This chain connects TRBV20-1 to TRBJ1-5. The CDR3 length is 13 residues. Germline CDR1 and CDR2: DFQATT and SNEGSKA (reference sequence). This chain's CDR3 is CSAIDTSNQPQHF.

This chain uses TRBV20-1 with TRBJ1-2. The CDR3 runs 14 residues. CDR1 is DFQATT, CDR2 SNEGSKA, per germline (reference sequence). CDR3 amino acids: CSAWDSQEYYGYTF.

The chain uses TRBV4-3 and TRBJ2-7; the TCRdb call, TRBD1, lacks DNA for checking. Germline V gives CDR1 LGHNA, CDR2 YSLEER. The CDR3 has 14 amino acids. The chain's CDR3 is CASSSRGRGYEQYF.

The V gene is TRBV27, the J gene TRBJ2-7; TCRdb outputs TRBD1, but without DNA this stays unchecked. CDR1 and CDR2 from the germline V gene are MNHEY and SMNVEV (reference sequence). CDR3 size: 13 residues. CDR3 in amino acids: CASSPGQSYEQYF.

This sequence joins TRBV7-2 and TRBJ2-7. This CDR3 contains 15 residues. Germline CDR1 is SGHTA and CDR2 is FQGNSA. The CDR3 protein is CASSFNLQSSYEQYF.

The V and J genes are TRBV10-3 and TRBJ2-2; without DNA, the TCRdb call of TRBD1 cannot be checked. CDR3 length: 15 amino acids. CDR1 and CDR2 from the germline V gene are ENHRY and SYGVKD. Here the CDR3 reads CAIKVGQGNTGEQFF.

This chain links TRBV6-5 with TRBJ2-4; TCRdb's D gene call, TRBD2, goes unchecked for lack of DNA. The germline V gene encodes CDR1 MNHEY and CDR2 SVGAGI. This CDR3 has 15 amino acids. The CDR3 loop reads CASSRGLAGGNIQYF.

The V call is TRBV5-1, the J call TRBJ2-5; TCRdb's D call, TRBD1, is unchecked because there is no DNA. Germline V gene sequence: CDR1 SGHRS, CDR2 YFSETQ. The CDR3 has 15 residues. This chain's CDR3 is CASSLTGGPQETQYF.

The rearrangement uses TRBV5-1 and TRBJ2-1; TCRdb reports TRBD1, a call that lacks DNA to check it against. Germline CDR1 and CDR2: SGHRS and YFSETQ. The CDR3 length is 15 residues. CDR3 loop: CASSLGGNPLDEQFF.

V is TRBV28 and J is TRBJ1-1; TCRdb indicates TRBD1, and absent DNA this call remains unverified. The germline CDR1 and CDR2 sequences are MDHEN and SYDVKM. The CDR3 runs 14 residues. The CDR3 sequence is CASSSGISNTEAFF.

The rearrangement joins TRBV20-1 to TRBJ2-7; TCRdb calls TRBD1, which cannot be checked without DNA. Germline V CDR1 and CDR2: DFQATT, SNEGSKA (reference sequence). This CDR3 has 14 residues. The CDR3 loop is CSARERDISYEQYF.

V and J are TRBV25-1 and TRBJ1-6. From germline, CDR1 is MGHDK and CDR2 SYGVNS. The CDR3 has 14 amino acids. The CDR3 region is CASSAPTLNSPLHF. Drawing the rest from reference TRBV25-1 and TRBJ1-6, the complete variable domain is EADIYQTPRYLVIGTGKKITLECSQTMGHDKMYWYQQDPGMELHLIHYSYGVNSTEKGDLSSESTVSRIRTEHFPLTLESARPSHTSQYLCASSAPTLNSPLHFGNGTRLTVT.

The V call is TRBV11-3, the J call TRBJ1-5; TCRdb designates TRBD1, a call that cannot be tested without DNA. This CDR3 region has 15 residues. The germline CDR1 and CDR2 sequences are SGHNT and YENEEA. The CDR3 protein is CASSNYEGGHQPQHF.

The chain is built from TRBV6-5 and TRBJ2-2; TCRdb's assignment of TRBD2 cannot be checked, as there is no DNA. Germline V gene sequence: CDR1 MNHEY, CDR2 SVGAGI. The CDR3 totals 16 residues. The CDR3 region is CASSMGLQGLPGELFF.

J is TRBJ2-7 and V is TRBV29-1. The germline CDR1 and CDR2 sequences are SQVTM and ANQGSEA. The CDR3 has 15 amino acids. CDR3 residues: CNVEEGSGMPYEQYF.

The chain joins TRBV7-6 to TRBJ2-2; TCRdb outputs TRBD2, but without DNA this stays unchecked. The CDR3 length is 17 residues. Germline loops: CDR1 SGHVS, CDR2 FNYEAQ. The CDR3 region is CASSLLIGPTNTGELFF.

The V call is TRBV19, the J call TRBJ2-7; the TRBD1 assignment by TCRdb is unverifiable without DNA. Germline-derived CDR1 and CDR2 are LNHDA and SQIVND (reference sequence). This CDR3 has 15 amino acids. The CDR3 sequence: CATSWIDSDIYEQYF.

J is TRBJ2-1 and V is TRBV27; TCRdb's D call, TRBD2, is unchecked because there is no DNA. Germline CDR1 MNHEY, CDR2 SMNVEV (reference sequence). The CDR3 has 15 residues. CDR3 sequence: CASTLAGPSYNEQFF.

The chain combines TRBV4-1 with TRBJ2-7; TCRdb reports TRBD1, a call that lacks DNA to check it against. The CDR3 runs to 13 residues. CDR1 is MGHRA, CDR2 YSYEKL, per germline. The CDR3 here is CASSQGAGFEQYF.

This chain uses TRBV21-1 with TRBJ1-3. TRBV21-1 is recorded as a pseudogene. The CDR3 extends over 17 amino acids. The CDR3 loop reads CASSNDQLRISGNTIYF.

The J gene is TRBJ2-2, the V gene TRBV12-3 or TRBV12-4; TCRdb's assignment of TRBD1 cannot be checked, as there is no DNA. This CDR3 comprises 13 residues. The CDR3 region is CSSRTSNTGELFF.

The rearrangement links TRBV7-9 to TRBJ2-2; absent DNA, TCRdb's TRBD1 call cannot be checked. CDR3 length: 17 amino acids. Germline values: CDR1 SEHNR, CDR2 FQNEAQ (reference sequence). The CDR3 here is CASSLTAWDSHTGELFF. Supplemented by reference TRBV7-9 and TRBJ2-2, the full variable domain reads DTGVSQNPRHKITKRGQNVTFRCDPISEHNRLYWYRQTLGQGPEFLTYFQNEAQLEKSRLLSDRFSAERPKGSFSTLEIQRTEQGDSAMYLCASSLTAWDSHTGELFFGEGSRLTVL.

V is TRBV5-6 and J is TRBJ2-1; TCRdb names TRBD1, which stays unverified in the absence of DNA. The CDR3 runs 17 residues. Germline loops: CDR1 SGHDT, CDR2 YYEEEE. Here the CDR3 reads CASSLEGSGQGYNEQFF.

The J gene is TRBJ2-7, the V gene TRBV5-5. Germline CDR1 reads SGHKS; CDR2 reads YYEKEE (reference sequence). The CDR3 consists of 12 residues. This chain's CDR3 is CASSLEMYEQYF. Drawing the rest from reference TRBV5-5 and TRBJ2-7, the complete variable domain is DAGVTQSPTHLIKTRGQQVTLRCSPISGHKSVSWYQQVLGQGPQFIFQYYEKEERGRGNFPDRFSARQFPNYSSELNVNALLLGDSALYLCASSLEMYEQYFGPGTRLTVT.

The chain recombines TRBV27 with TRBJ2-1. From germline, CDR1 is MNHEY and CDR2 SMNVEV (reference sequence). The CDR3 is made up of 13 amino acids. CDR3 protein: CASSIAVHNEQFF.

The genes are TRBV2 and TRBJ2-3; the D call from TCRdb, TRBD1, cannot be confirmed without DNA. The CDR3 runs to 14 residues. Germline CDR1 is SNHLY and CDR2 is FYNNEI. The CDR3 spells CASSEVSSGDTQYF. Supplemented by reference TRBV2 and TRBJ2-3, the full variable domain reads EPEVTQTPSHQVTQMGQEVILRCVPISNHLYFYWYRQILGQKVEFLVSFYNNEISEKSEIFDDQFSVERPDGSNFTLKIRSTKLEDSAMYFCASSEVSSGDTQYFGPGTRLTVL.

The J gene is TRBJ2-7, the V gene TRBV7-6. The length of the CDR3 is 13 residues. Germline V gene lookup returns CDR1 SGHVS and CDR2 FNYEAQ. This CDR3 is CASSPHDGYEQYF.